This T cell receptor (beta chain) originates from a study of shared T cell receptors in the human thymus. Using immunoSEQ multiplex PCR, the repertoire was profiled, and TCRdb retains in-frame clones only, with some absent. The repertoire includes hundreds of thousands of clones, approximately 88% of them detected once, and over 0.008% sits in the top ten. Germline V gene data show CDR1 as SGHNT and CDR2 as YENEEA. V lost 3 bases to trimming and J lost 6 bases; unmatched junction nucleotides: 7. The CDR3 loop spans 14 amino acids. This clone has only one observation. A further study also used this sample, focusing on human thymus T cells. This second study says: Resections obtained during corrective heart surgery supplied the thymus tissue. Among thymic and blood repertoires, usage of V and J genes appeared biased.

What was sequenced was thymocytes. J is TRBJ2-7 and V is TRBV11-3; 8 bases align to TRBD1. The sequence derives from a boy younger than two with a congenital heart defect. The CDR3 loop reads CASSFGQGRGEQYF. The DNA for the CDR3 is TGTGCCAGCAGCTTCGGACAGGGAAGGGGCGAGCAGTACTTC.